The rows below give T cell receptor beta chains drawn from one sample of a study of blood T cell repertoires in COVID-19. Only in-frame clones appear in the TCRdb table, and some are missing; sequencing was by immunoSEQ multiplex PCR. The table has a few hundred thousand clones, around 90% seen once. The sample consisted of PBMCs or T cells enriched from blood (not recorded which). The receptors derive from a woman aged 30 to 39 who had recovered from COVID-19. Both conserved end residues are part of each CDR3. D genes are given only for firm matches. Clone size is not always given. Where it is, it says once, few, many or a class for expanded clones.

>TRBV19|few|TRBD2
CASSIGTSGRSDTQYF
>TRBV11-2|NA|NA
CASSLGVATDTQYF
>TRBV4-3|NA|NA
CASSPERHIRNTIYF
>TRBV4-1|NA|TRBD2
CASSQDERGSHYEQYF
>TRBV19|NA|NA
CASNFGGAGGYTF
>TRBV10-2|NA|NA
CASSERGIYEQYF
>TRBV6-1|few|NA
CASSGIVGSKKETQYF
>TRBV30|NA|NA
CAWSVVGGYEQYF
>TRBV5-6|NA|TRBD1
CASSAGTGKYEQYF
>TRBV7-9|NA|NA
CASSLSERPEAFF
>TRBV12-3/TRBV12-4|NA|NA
CASSLASGGYTF
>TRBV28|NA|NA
CASSLPTNYGYTF
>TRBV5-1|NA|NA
CASSLRLSYEQYF
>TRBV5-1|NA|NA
CASSYEQETQYF
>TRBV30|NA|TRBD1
CAWSVPGTGGQETQYF
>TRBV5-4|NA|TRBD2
CASSFRRESGETQYF
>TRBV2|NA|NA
CASSERRDQETQYF
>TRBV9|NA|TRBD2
CASSRTPPAGGLDTQYF
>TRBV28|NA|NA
CASTYRGRGTSTDTQYF
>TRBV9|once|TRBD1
CASSRQGGNTGELFF
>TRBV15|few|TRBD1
CATSRRQGGNTEAFF
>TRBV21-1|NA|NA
CASSKAGQDTEAFF
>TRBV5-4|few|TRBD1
CASSLETGAHPFF
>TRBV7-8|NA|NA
CASSPLETQYF
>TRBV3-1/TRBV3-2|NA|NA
CASSQGFRTAIYGYTF
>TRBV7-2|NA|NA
CASSFHVDNEKLFF
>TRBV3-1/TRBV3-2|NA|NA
CASRLNSYPHEQFF
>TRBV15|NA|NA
CATSRDPTDNEQFF
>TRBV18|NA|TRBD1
CASSPIGQETGELFF
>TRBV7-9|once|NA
CASSLGGGNTIYF
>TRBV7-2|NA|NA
CASSLVGRSTDTQYF
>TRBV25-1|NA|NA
CASSELAVAEAFF
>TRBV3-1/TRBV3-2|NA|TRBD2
CASSLGLASGNEQFF
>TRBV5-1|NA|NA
CASSLDPGTEAFF
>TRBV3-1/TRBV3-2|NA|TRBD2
CASSGGRAHLTDTQYF
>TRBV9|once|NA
CASSVVRLPTGTDTQYF
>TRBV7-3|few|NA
CASSFAGLPNNEQFF
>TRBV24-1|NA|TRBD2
CATSDLTSDPGELFF
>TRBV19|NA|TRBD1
CASHRQGFYNEQFF
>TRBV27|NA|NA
CASSFTGSNQPQHF
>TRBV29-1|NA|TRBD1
CSVRTGGSTEAFF
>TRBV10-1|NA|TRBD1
CASSEGQGGYEQYF
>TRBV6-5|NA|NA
CASSTTGYNEQFF
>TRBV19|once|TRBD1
CASSPGGETQYF
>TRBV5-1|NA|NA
CASSSDFNEQFF
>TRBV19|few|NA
CASSQQGGNTIYF
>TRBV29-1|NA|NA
CSVDVDWAETQYF
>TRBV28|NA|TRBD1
CASSWGQRNEQFF
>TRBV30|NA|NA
CAWSSGVEYEQYF
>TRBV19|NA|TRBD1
CASIGSDRGSPPFNYGYTF
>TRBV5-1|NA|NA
CASSSLIQETQYF
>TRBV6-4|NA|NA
CASSVEAFSEAFF
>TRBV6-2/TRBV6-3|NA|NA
CASSSDLGLNSYEQYF
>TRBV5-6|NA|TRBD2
CASSSGPSGRVNEQYF